These T cell receptor beta chains were read from a single sample in a study of CD8 T cells in ankylosing spondylitis. TCRdb ran MiXCR on the 5' RACE reads and lists one entry per CDR3 protein. The sample carries 300,000 to 350,000 distinct CDR3 sequences, under 14% recorded once. Sample: blood, either unsorted or a sorted T cell fraction (not recorded which). The receptors derive from a female donor with ankylosing spondylitis or in good health (not recorded which). CDR3s leave out the opening cysteine and the closing phenylalanine or tryptophan. Fields, in order: D gene, V gene, clone size, J gene, CDR3 protein. D genes are given only for firm matches. Clone size, where shown, is once, few, many, or a class for clones that have expanded.

>NA|TRBV5-8|NA|TRBJ2-1
ASSLEGQSNYNEQF
>NA|TRBV5-1|many|TRBJ2-7
ASSLGGREQY
>NA|TRBV10-3|NA|TRBJ2-3
AISARQSKTDTQY
>NA|TRBV27|many|TRBJ1-5
ASSLSGLYQPQH
>NA|TRBV27|many|TRBJ2-7
ASSLNPKYEQY
>NA|TRBV28|NA|TRBJ1-5
ASSFQYRSNQPQH
>TRBD1|TRBV5-5|few|TRBJ2-2
ASSWTGVSGELF
>NA|TRBV7-8|few|TRBJ2-3
ASNTGHSTDTQY
>TRBD1|TRBV5-1|many|TRBJ1-1
ASSEWGRGQDTEAF
>NA|TRBV5-6|many|TRBJ2-1
ASSWLGEQF
>NA|TRBV7-9|many|TRBJ1-3
ANWDSSSGNTIY
>NA|TRBV29-1|NA|TRBJ2-1
SVAPGLINEQF
>NA|TRBV10-3|many|TRBJ2-1
AISDHLTAWVYNEQF
>NA|TRBV5-1|many|TRBJ2-3
ASSLDGRPSTDTQY
>TRBD1|TRBV29-1|many|TRBJ2-1
SLMGTGGVGQF
>NA|TRBV18|NA|TRBJ1-5
ASSPAPDQPQH
>NA|TRBV6-2/TRBV6-3|NA|TRBJ2-2
ASSYSPGIGWTGELF
>NA|TRBV7-9|many|TRBJ2-2
ASSLDGRPGELF
>NA|TRBV20-1|NA|TRBJ1-6
SARGQVTYNSPLH
>NA|TRBV20-1|few|TRBJ1-6
SASLPGPSNSPLH
>NA|TRBV19|NA|TRBJ1-5
ASRTGPRGAANQPQH
>NA|TRBV12-3/TRBV12-4|NA|TRBJ1-5
ASILGYSNQPQH
>NA|TRBV20-1|many|TRBJ2-1
SARAAQVLQGNEQF
>TRBD1|TRBV10-2|many|TRBJ2-2
ASRERGLDTGELF
>NA|TRBV20-1|many|TRBJ1-1
SAMIYTNTEAF
>TRBD2|TRBV30|NA|TRBJ2-3
AWSLAGGRTDTQY
>NA|TRBV20-1|many|TRBJ2-1
SARDFTSGPYNEQF
>TRBD2|TRBV20-1|many|TRBJ2-1
SASGTSGRAHEQF
>TRBD2|TRBV14|many|TRBJ2-1
ASSQDWTSGYNEQF